This T cell receptor (beta chain) was profiled in a study of blood T cell repertoires in COVID-19. For the study at large: The United States, Italy and Spain were the sources of the acute and convalescent COVID-19 samples. Sources were T cells, B-cell-depleted T cells, or PBMCs; the material itself was cDNA or gDNA.

J lost 5 bases, V lost 6 bases, and 8 bases had no gene match. Germline V CDR1 and CDR2: SNHLY, FYNNEI. The CDR3 consists of 14 residues. Authors' processing steps: Estimation of nucleated cell counts was performed using reference gene primer amplification. TCRdb's table, derived via immunoSEQ multiplex PCR, lists solely in-frame clones and lacks some. D and trimming come from the DNA, and the V and J calls and clone size come from that table. The sample shows over 150,000 clones, under 95% of them seen only once. The sequencing input was peripheral blood. The gene calls are TRBV2 and TRBJ1-1; 8 bases map to TRBD1. The receptor comes from a man in his fifties with acute or convalescent COVID-19. The DNA for the CDR3 is TGTGCCAGCAGCCTCGGACAGGGAGGAACTGAAGCTTTCTTT. Protein sequence: CASSLGQGGTEAFF.